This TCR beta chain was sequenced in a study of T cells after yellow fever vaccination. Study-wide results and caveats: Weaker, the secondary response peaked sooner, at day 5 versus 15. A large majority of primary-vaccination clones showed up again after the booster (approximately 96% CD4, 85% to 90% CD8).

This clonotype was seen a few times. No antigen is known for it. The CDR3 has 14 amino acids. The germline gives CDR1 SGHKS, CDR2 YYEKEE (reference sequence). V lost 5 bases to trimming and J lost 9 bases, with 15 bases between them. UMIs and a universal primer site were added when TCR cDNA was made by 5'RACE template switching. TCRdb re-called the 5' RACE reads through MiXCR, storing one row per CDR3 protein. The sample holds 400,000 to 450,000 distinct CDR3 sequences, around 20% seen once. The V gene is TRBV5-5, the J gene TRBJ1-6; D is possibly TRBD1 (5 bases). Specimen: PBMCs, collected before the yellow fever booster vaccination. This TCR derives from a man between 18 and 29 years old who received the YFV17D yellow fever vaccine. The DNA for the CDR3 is TGTGCCAGCAGTTGGGAGGGGCAAGGTTCACCCCTCCACTTT. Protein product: CASSWEGQGSPLHF.